One and the same sample provided the 26 T cell receptor beta chains below, sequenced in a study of regulatory T cells in long-lasting Graves disease. The time point was: persistent/refractory GD, antithyroid drugs over 5 years with positive TRAb. Isolated PBMC RNA provided the starting material for the TCR library. In building TCR beta libraries, iRepertoire HTBI primers were used together with Arm-PCR of CDR3 regions. MiXCR, applied by TCRdb to the multiplex PCR reads, yields one record per CDR3 protein. The repertoire holds 400,000 to 500,000 distinct CDR3 sequences, around a fifth seen once, with roughly an eighth in the top ten. The sequenced sample was peripheral blood mononuclear cells (PBMCs), obtained when the disease was refractory, from a patient treated with antithyroid drugs. The receptors come from a female donor with Graves disease.

This clonotype was detected only once. The chain carries TRBV28 and TRBJ2-1, with D unclear. This CDR3 comprises 11 residues. In germline, CDR1 is MDHEN, CDR2 SYDVKM. Trimming removed 6 bases at V and 7 bases at J, with 7 bases between. The CDR3 DNA follows: TGTGCCAGCAGGAATCCTAATGAGCAGTTCTTC. Amino acid sequence: CASRNPNEQFF. Drawing the rest from reference TRBV28 and TRBJ2-1, the complete variable domain is DVKVTQSSRYLVKRTGEKVFLECVQDMDHENMFWYRQDPGLGLRLIYFSYDVKMKEKGDIPEGYSVSREKKERFSLILESASTNQTSMYLCASRNPNEQFFGPGTRLTVL.

The CDR3 coding sequence is TGCGCCAGCAGCACGGGGACAGGGAACGAGCAGTACTTC. Translating gives CASSTGTGNEQYF. The chain has TRBV5-1 and TRBJ2-7; TRBD1 aligns across 9 bases. Per the germline V gene, CDR1 is SGHRS and CDR2 is YFSETQ. The CDR3 is 13 residues long. Trimming took 4 bases from V and 5 from J; bases not matched to a gene: 4.

The CDR3 here is CASSVAGGGEAFF. The CDR3 coding sequence is TGTGCCAGCAGCGTAGCGGGGGGTGGCGAAGCTTTCTTT. The chain is built from TRBV9 and TRBJ1-1; a weak D match, TRBD1 (5 bases). Germline CDR1 SGDLS, CDR2 YYNGEE. The CDR3 contains 13 residues. V shed 0 bases and J shed 8 bases, with 11 bases lying between them.

This clonotype was seen only a few times. This sequence joins TRBV20-1 and TRBJ2-1; 7 nucleotides line up with TRBD1. V shed 5 bases and J 9 bases; nucleotides not matched to a gene: 10. The CDR3 totals 13 residues. Germline values: CDR1 DFQATT, CDR2 SNEGSKA (reference sequence). Here the CDR3 reads CSAYAGGSSEQFF. The CDR3 DNA follows: TGCAGTGCTTATGCAGGGGGTAGTAGTGAGCAGTTCTTC.

This clonotype showed up just a few times. The chain uses TRBV28 and TRBJ2-7; D remains ambiguous. From germline, CDR1 is MDHEN and CDR2 SYDVKM. This CDR3 contains 14 residues. With 2 bases removed from V and 3 bases from J, the gap between germline ends came to 11 bases. In DNA form, the CDR3 reads TGTGCCAGCAGTTTACAACCACCTCGCTACGAGCAGTACTTC. Protein sequence: CASSLQPPRYEQYF.

The chain joins TRBV7-2 to TRBJ1-5; maybe TRBD1 (6 bases). Trimming cost V 5 bases and J 5 bases, with 19 bases left between them. The CDR3 is 16 residues long. In germline, CDR1 is SGHTA, CDR2 FQGNSA. The CDR3 reads CASSRRGTPIDQPQHF. Here the CDR3 DNA reads TGTGCCAGCAGCAGAAGAGGGACACCAATCGATCAGCCCCAGCATTTT.

CDR3 nucleotide sequence: TGTGCCAGCAGTTTATTACGAGTAACCAGGAGCTCCTACAATGAGCAGTTCTTC. Its translation is CASSLLRVTRSSYNEQFF. V is TRBV28 and J is TRBJ2-1, with D unclear. CDR1 and CDR2 from the germline V gene are MDHEN and SYDVKM. CDR3 length equals 18 residues. V lost 1 base, J lost 0 bases, and 16 bases lay in between.

A few counts support this clonotype. This chain connects TRBV9 to TRBJ2-3; D might be TRBD1 (5 bases). This CDR3 comprises 14 residues. Germline loops: CDR1 SGDLS, CDR2 YYNGEE. V dropped 2 bases and J dropped 5 bases, with 12 bases sitting between them. Here the CDR3 reads CASSVSRDVDTQYF. The DNA for the CDR3 is TGTGCCAGCAGCGTTTCCAGGGATGTAGATACGCAGTATTTT. Full variable domain (missing parts from reference TRBV9 and TRBJ2-3): DSGVTQTPKHLITATGQRVTLRCSPRSGDLSVYWYQQSLDQGLQFLIQYYNGEERAKGNILERFSAQQFPDLHSELNLSSLELGDSALYFCASSVSRDVDTQYFGPGTRLTVL.

In this sample, this clonotype turned up a few times. The CDR3 loop reads CASGTSEQNTGELFF. The CDR3 DNA reads TGTGCCAGCGGTACTAGCGAGCAGAACACCGGGGAGCTGTTTTTT. The V and J genes are TRBV6-1 and TRBJ2-2, with TRBD2 matching over 7 bases. V was pared by 8 bases and J by 1 base, with 7 bases of the junction left unmatched. The CDR3 extends over 15 amino acids. CDR1 and CDR2 from the germline V gene are MNHNS and SASEGT.

This clonotype was seen more than once but under ten times. The chain joins TRBV5-1 to TRBJ2-7; 10 bases align to TRBD1. CDR3 length: 16 amino acids. After removal of 0 bases from V and 3 bases from J, the junction contained 6 bases not matched to a gene. CDR1 and CDR2 (germline): SGHRS, YFSETQ. The CDR3 region is CASSLGGQGPYYEQYF. CDR3 sequence (DNA): TGCGCCAGCAGCTTGGGGGGACAGGGGCCCTACTACGAGCAGTACTTC.

Turning to this clonotype: The CDR3 ends on some other residue instead of the conserved phenylalanine or tryptophan, so this is likely a read error. The chain combines TRBV6-9 with TRBJ2-7, with 10 bases aligning to TRBD2. The CDR3 has 15 residues. The V gene's germline CDR1 is MNHGY and CDR2 SVAAGI. V trimming: 3 bases; J trimming: 7 bases; junction bases outside the gene matches: 9. The chain's CDR3 is CASSYLLAGAGEQYL. CDR3 sequence (DNA): TGTGCCAGCAGTTACCTTCTAGCGGGAGCGGGAGAGCAGTACCTC.

This clonotype has ten or more counts. V usage is TRBV24-1 and J usage is TRBJ2-2; D perhaps matches TRBD2 (7 bases). The CDR3 loop spans 18 amino acids. The V gene's germline CDR1 is KGHDR and CDR2 SFDVKD. The V end lost 6 bases, the J end lost 1 base, and 20 bases lay between the germline ends. The CDR3 is CATSSTSGGRWNTGELFF. In DNA, the CDR3 is TGTGCCACCAGTTCGACCTCCGGGGGGCGGTGGAACACCGGGGAGCTGTTTTTT.

This clonotype was seen many times. The rearrangement joins TRBV7-2 to TRBJ2-7; maybe TRBD1 (6 bases). The CDR3 is made up of 15 amino acids. V lost 2 bases, J lost 6 bases, and 17 bases lay in between. Germline CDR1 and CDR2: SGHTA and FQGNSA. The CDR3 bases are TGTGCCAGCAGCTTAACCTCACAGGGTATCAGCGAGCAGTACTTC. As protein: CASSLTSQGISEQYF.

On this clonotype: A far larger clone is one nucleotide away, so this likely arose from a read error. The final CDR3 position lacks the conserved phenylalanine or tryptophan, pointing to a likely read error. This chain uses TRBV6-9 with TRBJ2-7, with a possible D match to TRBD2 (5 bases). CDR3 length: 14 residues. Germline CDR1 and CDR2: MNHGY and SVAAGI. V lost 3 bases to trimming and J lost 6 bases, with 15 bases between them. CDR3 residues: CASSYGPGFGEQYL. CDR3 coding DNA: TGTGCCAGCAGTTACGGCCCGGGATTTGGCGAGCAGTACCTC.

In DNA, the CDR3 is TGTGCCAGCAGCCAACTGACCGGGACAGGGTGCGAGCAGTACTTC. It is translated as CASSQLTGTGCEQYF. The chain is built from TRBV7-8 and TRBJ2-7, with 9 positions matching TRBD1. From germline, CDR1 is SGHVS and CDR2 FQNEAQ. The CDR3 is 15 residues long. After removal of 5 bases from V and 6 bases from J, the junction contained 11 bases not matched to a gene.

This clonotype was detected many times. CDR3 coding DNA: TGCAGTGCTAGACCTACAGGGCGATCCTACGGCTACACCTTC. It translates to CSARPTGRSYGYTF. V and J are TRBV20-1 and TRBJ1-2; perhaps TRBD1 as D (6 bases). Deletions cut 2 bases from V and 8 bases from J, with 18 bases between. The CDR3 totals 14 residues. Germline assignment: CDR1 DFQATT and CDR2 SNEGSKA (reference sequence).

There are many counts of this clonotype. The chain links TRBV24-1 to TRBJ1-5; D may be TRBD1 (6 bases). Between the trimmed V and J ends, which lost 5 bases and 6 bases, there was a span of 13 bases. Germline CDR1 reads KGHDR; CDR2 reads SFDVKD. CDR3 length equals 14 residues. The CDR3 region has the DNA TGTGCCACCAGTGGCTCCGGGGGCGGTCAGCCCCAGCATTTT. Translating gives CATSGSGGGQPQHF.

A few counts support this clonotype. The V gene is TRBV7-9, the J gene TRBJ2-6; D unclear. Trimming shortened V by 2 bases and J by 1 base, and 18 bases separated the two germline ends. Per the germline V gene, CDR1 is SEHNR and CDR2 is FQNEAQ (reference sequence). The CDR3 contains 19 residues. The CDR3 DNA reads as TGTGCCAGCAGCTTACTCCCCGACCCCCCGGAATCTGGGGCCAACGTCCTGACTTTC. Translating gives CASSLLPDPPESGANVLTF.

This clonotype was counted many times. CDR3 residues: CASGGTSGIEQETQYF. The CDR3 DNA follows: TGTGCCAGCGGGGGGACTAGCGGGATTGAGCAAGAGACCCAGTACTTC. The chain combines TRBV2 with TRBJ2-5; 13 positions agree with TRBD2. V gave up 8 bases and J gave up 2 bases; unmatched junction bases: 8. CDR3 length equals 16 residues. Germline CDR1 and CDR2: SNHLY and FYNNEI.

This clonotype was seen repeatedly, ten times or more. The chain links TRBV2 to TRBJ2-5; 12 nucleotides align to TRBD2. Germline loops: CDR1 SNHLY, CDR2 FYNNEI. The V gene end was trimmed by 9 bases and the J gene end by 5 bases; junction bases not matched to a gene: 4. The CDR3 runs 13 residues. CDR3 amino acids: CARTSGSSETQYF. The CDR3 bases are TGTGCCAGGACTAGCGGGAGTAGCGAGACCCAGTACTTC. Full variable domain (remainder filled in from reference TRBV2 and TRBJ2-5): EPEVTQTPSHQVTQMGQEVILRCVPISNHLYFYWYRQILGQKVEFLVSFYNNEISEKSEIFDDQFSVERPDGSNFTLKIRSTKLEDSAMYFCARTSGSSETQYFGPGTRLLVL.

This clonotype came up a few times. The chain couples TRBV6-1 to TRBJ2-7; no definite D call. The V gene lost 0 bases and the J gene lost 4 bases, with 7 bases spanning the gap. Germline assignment: CDR1 MNHNS and CDR2 SASEGT. The CDR3 is 13 residues long. Here the CDR3 reads CASSEASTYEQYF. The CDR3 nucleotides are TGTGCCAGCAGTGAAGCGTCAACTTACGAGCAGTACTTC.

A word on this clonotype: Sequence at one end of the junction differs from germline and may be a read error. The chain employs TRBV24-1 and TRBJ2-7, with a tentative D call TRBD1 (5 bases). Germline V gives CDR1 KGHDR, CDR2 SFDVKD. This CDR3 is 14 amino acids long. In DNA form, the CDR3 reads TGTGCCACCAGTGATTCCTCGGACAACTACGAGCAGCACTTC. Translating it yields CATSDSSDNYEQHF.

This chain links TRBV28 with TRBJ2-3; D may be TRBD1 (7 bases). The V end lost 4 bases, the J end lost 3 bases, and 11 bases lay between the germline ends. CDR3 size: 14 residues. Germline V gene data show CDR1 as MDHEN and CDR2 as SYDVKM. The CDR3: CASSSGGRTDTQYF. As DNA, the CDR3 is TGTGCCAGCAGTTCAGGGGGGCGGACAGATACGCAGTATTTT.

This clonotype was seen repeatedly, ten times or more. The chain uses TRBV27 and TRBJ1-2, with 9 bases identical to TRBD1. Germline V gene sequence: CDR1 MNHEY, CDR2 SMNVEV (reference sequence). CDR3 length: 14 amino acids. V was pared by 5 bases and J by 8 bases, with 9 bases of the junction left unmatched. The CDR3: CASSRTGTGNGYTF. Here the CDR3 DNA reads TGTGCCAGCAGTCGAACCGGGACAGGGAACGGCTACACCTTC.

This clonotype was observed at least ten times. The V and J genes are TRBV28 and TRBJ2-7; D is perhaps TRBD1 or TRBD2 (5 bases each). CDR3 length: 19 residues. Deletions cut 7 bases from V and 3 bases from J, with 31 bases between. Per germline, CDR1 MDHEN and CDR2 SYDVKM. Here the CDR3 DNA reads TGTGCCAGCATTTTGCCCGAAGGGACCCTCTTCGAAGCGAACTACGAGCAGTACTTC. Amino acid sequence: CASILPEGTLFEANYEQYF. Complete variable domain (other parts from reference TRBV28 and TRBJ2-7): DVKVTQSSRYLVKRTGEKVFLECVQDMDHENMFWYRQDPGLGLRLIYFSYDVKMKEKGDIPEGYSVSREKKERFSLILESASTNQTSMYLCASILPEGTLFEANYEQYFGPGTRLTVT.

This sequence joins TRBV20-1 and TRBJ1-5; maybe TRBD1 (6 bases). Germline CDR1 DFQATT, CDR2 SNEGSKA (reference sequence). V was pared by 1 base and J by 2 bases, with 15 bases between. The CDR3 extends over 16 amino acids. CDR3 DNA: TGCAGTGCTAGAGTGGGGGGGGCGAGGGGCAATCAGCCCCAGCATTTT. It translates to CSARVGGARGNQPQHF.